This T cell receptor (beta chain) originates from a study of Graves' ophthalmopathy and Graves' hyperthyroidism. This clonotype was counted many times. RNA transcripts served as template for amplifying TCR beta CDR3 sequences. RT-PCR in the first round used HTBI primers; a second-round multiplex PCR followed. MiXCR, run by TCRdb on the multiplex PCR reads, gives a single entry per CDR3 protein. The repertoire holds roughly 500,000 distinct CDR3 sequences, with approximately 15% as singletons. V lost 4 bases and J 4 bases, leaving 10 bases between the germline ends. Germline V gene lookup returns CDR1 KGHDR and CDR2 SFDVKD. The CDR3 covers 14 residues.

This chain joins TRBV24-1 and TRBJ1-5; D not resolved. The sequence was obtained from a woman in her twenties or thirties with Graves' ophthalmopathy. Sequences were obtained from blood. CDR3 coding DNA: TGTGCCACCAGTGACACAAGAGTGAATCAGCCCCAGCATTTT. Its protein product is CATSDTRVNQPQHF.